In its sample, the clone carrying this T cell receptor beta chain was seen many times. Its antigen is unknown. The length of the CDR3 is 14 residues. V was shortened by 1 base and J by 10 bases, with 14 bases between the two germline ends. UMIs and a universal primer site were added when TCR cDNA was made by 5'RACE template switching. Via MiXCR, TCRdb re-called the 5' RACE reads, giving one row per CDR3 protein. Found here are about 50,000 distinct CDR3 sequences, 7% to 8.5% of them singletons; the top ten hold 25% to 30%. These data originate in a study of T cells after yellow fever vaccination. General observations from the study: Secondary responses were weaker yet peaked faster, day 5 versus 15. Clones from primary vaccination mostly reappeared after the booster (less than 98% CD4, approximately 91% CD8). Relatively few clonotypes were ones that appeared in both CD4 and CD8 compartments.

This chain joins TRBV12-3 or TRBV12-4 and TRBJ2-1, with D unclear. Sequences were derived from CD8+ T cells sorted from PBMCs, sampled less than 18 days after the first yellow fever vaccination. This receptor was taken from a young man who received the YFV17D yellow fever vaccine. Here the CDR3 DNA reads TGTGCCAGCAGTTTAGTGTCAAAAATTTCGGAGCAGTTCTTC. Translating gives CASSLVSKISEQFF.